The 30 T cell receptor beta chains below were found in one sample sequenced in a study of cytomegalovirus exposure and HLA in healthy donors. The primer mix had 60 Vbeta and 13 Jbeta primers. Assay used: immunoSEQ multiplex PCR; TCRdb lists only in-frame clones, some missing. The data contain around 150,000 clones, about 78% of them singletons. Sample: PBMCs. These receptors originate from a male donor in good health and CMV-seronegative.

This clone was detected only a few times. The CDR3 DNA sequence: TGTGCCAGCAGCGTAGGGGGTAGCGGGGAGAATGAGCAGTTCTTC. Translation: CASSVGGSGENEQFF. The chain couples TRBV9 to TRBJ2-1; TRBD2 matches 8 bases. CDR3 length: 15 amino acids. Germline assignment: CDR1 SGDLS and CDR2 YYNGEE. Trimming took 0 bases from V and 7 from J; bases not matched to a gene: 6.

This sequence joins TRBV6-6 and TRBJ1-6; TRBD1 is a possible D gene (6 bases). Trimming stripped 1 base from V and 5 bases from J, with 9 bases between. The germline gives CDR1 MNHNY, CDR2 SVGAGI (reference sequence). The CDR3 loop spans 15 amino acids. The CDR3 DNA follows: TGTGCCAGCAGTTACTTAGCAGGGGATAATTCACCCCTCCACTTT. Protein product: CASSYLAGDNSPLHF.

The chain joins TRBV19 to TRBJ1-2; 9 bases agree with TRBD1. Germline CDR1 is LNHDA and CDR2 is SQIVND (reference sequence). V gave up 1 base and J gave up 8 bases; unmatched junction bases: 11. CDR3 length: 16 amino acids. CDR3 DNA sequence: TGTGCCAGTAGTATAGTCTCCGGGACAGGGACCACGGGCTACACCTTC. Translated, it gives CASSIVSGTGTTGYTF.

The CDR3, as DNA: TGCAGCGTAGCGGGAGCGGTTACGCAGTATTTT. Translated: CSVAGAVTQYF. The chain is built from TRBV29-1 and TRBJ2-3; 8 bases fit TRBD2. The germline V gene has CDR1 SQVTM and CDR2 ANQGSEA. V gave up 6 bases and J gave up 8 bases; unmatched junction bases: 4. This CDR3 comprises 11 residues.

To note about this clone: Given the absence of the conserved phenylalanine or tryptophan at the CDR3 end, a read error is likely. The CDR3 region has the DNA TGTGCCAGCAGCCCGAGGGGCGGACAGGGGAACTACGAGCAGTACCTC. It translates to CASSPRGGQGNYEQYL. V usage is TRBV5-4 and J usage is TRBJ2-7; 9 bases are shared with TRBD1. V was clipped by 4 bases and J by 3 bases; unmatched bases: 11. The CDR3 runs to 16 residues. Looked up from germline, CDR1 is SGHNT and CDR2 is YYREEE (reference sequence).

The gene calls are TRBV7-2 and TRBJ1-1; 11 bases fit TRBD1. CDR3 length: 14 amino acids. The V segment lost 5 bases and the J segment 7 bases; nucleotides outside the gene matches: 6. CDR1 is SGHTA, CDR2 FQGNSA, per germline. DNA of the CDR3: TGTGCCAGCAGCCCAGGACAGGGGGCCCGTGAAGCTTTCTTT. Translation: CASSPGQGAREAFF. The full variable domain, with the rest looked up from reference TRBV7-2 and TRBJ1-1, is GAGVSQSPSNKVTEKGKDVELRCDPISGHTALYWYRQSLGQGLEFLIYFQGNSAPDKSGLPSDRFSAERTGGSVSTLTIQRTQQEDSAVYLCASSPGQGAREAFFGQGTRLTVV.

This rearrangement joins TRBV5-1 to TRBJ2-2; D possibly corresponds to TRBD1 (5 bases). V dropped 4 bases and J dropped 1 base, with 14 bases sitting between them. The V gene's germline CDR1 is SGHRS and CDR2 YFSETQ. This CDR3 spans 16 amino acids. Written as DNA, the CDR3 is TGCGCCAGCAGCGACCCATCAACAGGGAACACCGGGGAGCTGTTTTTT. Amino acid sequence: CASSDPSTGNTGELFF.

This rearrangement joins TRBV15 to TRBJ2-7; possibly TRBD2 for D (6 bases). Germline V gives CDR1 LNHNV, CDR2 YYDKDF (reference sequence). V dropped 5 bases and J dropped 0 bases, with 11 bases sitting between them. The length of the CDR3 is 14 residues. The CDR3 is CATSPRESSYEQYF. CDR3 sequence (DNA): TGTGCCACCAGCCCTCGGGAGAGCTCCTACGAGCAGTACTTC.

This chain connects TRBV7-8 to TRBJ1-2, with TRBD1 matching over 9 bases. Per the germline V gene, CDR1 is SGHVS and CDR2 is FQNEAQ. The CDR3 runs to 14 residues. V was clipped by 4 bases and J by 7 bases; unmatched bases: 7. CDR3 sequence reads: CASSSSGTGFGYTF. In nucleotides, the CDR3 is TGTGCCAGCAGCTCGTCCGGGACAGGGTTTGGCTACACCTTC. The full variable domain, with the rest looked up from reference TRBV7-8 and TRBJ1-2, is GAGVSQSPRYKVAKRGQDVALRCDPISGHVSLFWYQQALGQGPEFLTYFQNEAQLDKSGLPSDRFFAERPEGSVSTLKIQRTQQEDSAVYLCASSSSGTGFGYTFGSGTRLTVV.

The chain carries TRBV19 and TRBJ1-5; D is undetermined. Trimming took 1 base from V and 6 from J, leaving 10 bases between them. In germline, CDR1 is LNHDA, CDR2 SQIVND (reference sequence). The CDR3 has 14 residues. As DNA, the CDR3 is TGTGCCAGTAGTATAGGATTAGGGAGTCAGCCCCAGCATTTT. Residues: CASSIGLGSQPQHF.

CDR3 in amino acids: CASRGTGKANEKLFF. The DNA for the CDR3 is TGCGCCAGCAGGGGAACAGGGAAGGCTAATGAAAAACTGTTTTTT. The chain recombines TRBV5-1 with TRBJ1-4; perhaps TRBD1 as D (6 bases). The CDR3 has 15 amino acids. V lost 5 bases and J lost 3, with 14 bases in between. Germline V gene lookup returns CDR1 SGHRS and CDR2 YFSETQ. The whole variable domain, filled in from reference TRBV5-1 and TRBJ1-4, reads KAGVTQTPRYLIKTRGQQVTLSCSPISGHRSVSWYQQTPGQGLQFLFEYFSETQRNKGNFPGRFSGRQFSNSRSEMNVSTLELGDSALYLCASRGTGKANEKLFFGSGTQLSVL.

The count of this clone is one. The genes are TRBV7-3 and TRBJ2-2; 8 bases are a match to TRBD1. Looked up from germline, CDR1 is SGHTA and CDR2 is FQGTGA. V lost 6 bases to trimming and J lost 1 base; unmatched junction nucleotides: 4. The CDR3 has 15 amino acids. The CDR3 sequence: CASSFTGGNTGELFF. CDR3 DNA sequence: TGTGCCAGCAGTTTTACAGGGGGGAACACCGGGGAGCTGTTTTTT.

V is TRBV7-9 and J is TRBJ1-2, with 8 positions matching TRBD1. The CDR3 is 14 amino acids. Trimming at V came to 3 bases and at J to 7 bases, leaving 7 bases not matched to a gene. The V gene's germline CDR1 is SEHNR and CDR2 FQNEAQ (reference sequence). CDR3 nucleotide sequence: TGTGCCAGCAGCTTTCCCGACAGGGGTGGTGGCTACACCTTC. It encodes CASSFPDRGGGYTF.

This clone has a handful of counts. The chain uses TRBV7-2 and TRBJ1-2; TRBD1 matches 9 bases. Trimming took 2 bases from V and 7 from J; bases not matched to a gene: 11. This CDR3 has 16 residues. Per the germline V gene, CDR1 is SGHTA and CDR2 is FQGNSA. CDR3 nucleotides: TGTGCCAGCAGCTTAACGCCCGGACAGGGGACCTCTGGCTACACCTTC. Translation gives CASSLTPGQGTSGYTF.

This clone showed up just a few times. The chain joins TRBV7-2 to TRBJ2-7; 12 nucleotides align to TRBD2. V dropped 5 bases and J dropped 2; count of bases not matched to a gene: 4. The CDR3 is 15 amino acids. Germline values: CDR1 SGHTA, CDR2 FQGNSA. The CDR3 DNA reads as TGTGCCAGCAGCCAACTAGCGGGGGGAACCTACGAGCAGTACTTC. It yields the protein CASSQLAGGTYEQYF. Full variable domain (missing parts from reference TRBV7-2 and TRBJ2-7): GAGVSQSPSNKVTEKGKDVELRCDPISGHTALYWYRQSLGQGLEFLIYFQGNSAPDKSGLPSDRFSAERTGGSVSTLTIQRTQQEDSAVYLCASSQLAGGTYEQYFGPGTRLTVT.

The chain uses TRBV7-9 and TRBJ1-4; 10 positions agree with TRBD1. The J segment lost 6 bases and the V segment lost 5 bases, leaving 6 bases of the junction unmatched. The CDR3 consists of 15 residues. Germline-derived CDR1 and CDR2 are SEHNR and FQNEAQ (reference sequence). The chain's CDR3 is CASSRQGAGDEKLFF. The CDR3 bases are TGTGCCAGCAGCCGACAGGGGGCGGGGGATGAAAAACTGTTTTTT.

This clone has more than one count but fewer than ten. V is TRBV5-1 and J is TRBJ2-2; 8 bases agree with TRBD1. The V and J ends lost 5 bases and 3 bases, in that order; junction bases with no gene match: 15. Germline CDR1 reads SGHRS; CDR2 reads YFSETQ. This CDR3 region has 18 residues. DNA of the CDR3: TGCGCCAGCAGTAAACCCGGGACAGGTGATTTTTACACCGGGGAGCTGTTTTTT. This sequence encodes CASSKPGTGDFYTGELFF.

This rearrangement joins TRBV4-3 to TRBJ1-2; 8 bases fit TRBD1. V trimming: 0 bases; J trimming: 4 bases; junction bases outside the gene matches: 7. This CDR3 has 16 residues. Germline loops: CDR1 LGHNA, CDR2 YSLEER. CDR3 nucleotide sequence: TGCGCCAGCAGCCAAGATGACCGGGACAGGAGCTATGGCTACACCTTC. Translating gives CASSQDDRDRSYGYTF.

V usage is TRBV29-1 and J usage is TRBJ2-3; D might be TRBD2 (6 bases). The germline V and J ends were trimmed by 1 base and 9 bases, with 8 bases remaining between them. The CDR3 length is 11 residues. CDR1 and CDR2 (germline): SQVTM, ANQGSEA. The CDR3 loop reads CSVEGGMTQYF. CDR3 DNA sequence: TGCAGCGTTGAAGGCGGGATGACGCAGTATTTT.

This clone has a handful of counts. The chain has TRBV6-6 and TRBJ1-2; no definite D call. V dropped 6 bases and J dropped 0 bases, with 11 bases sitting between them. The V gene's germline CDR1 is MNHNY and CDR2 SVGAGI (reference sequence). There are 14 residues in the CDR3. For the CDR3, the DNA is TGTGCCAGCAGGCAACAGCTTGCTAACTATGGCTACACCTTC. Amino acids: CASRQQLANYGYTF.

This clone was observed a handful of times. This chain connects TRBV5-6 to TRBJ2-7, with 9 bases that match TRBD1. The junction had 7 bases not matched to a gene; V was cut back by 4 bases and J by 2 bases. The CDR3 is 15 amino acids. CDR1 and CDR2 (germline): SGHDT, YYEEEE. The CDR3 sequence: CASSPPGTGTYEQYF. The CDR3 DNA follows: TGTGCCAGCAGCCCTCCCGGGACAGGGACCTACGAGCAGTACTTC.

In this sample, this clone turned up once. The J gene is TRBJ2-7, the V gene TRBV5-1; 9 nucleotides agree with TRBD1. Germline V gene lookup returns CDR1 SGHRS and CDR2 YFSETQ. The CDR3 contains 14 residues. Germline trimming cut 4 bases from V and 6 bases from J; bases unmatched to any gene: 8. CDR3 protein: CASSREGQGVEQYF. The DNA for the CDR3 is TGCGCCAGCAGCCGAGAGGGACAGGGCGTCGAGCAGTACTTC.

This chain uses TRBV9 with TRBJ1-1; possible D gene TRBD1, 5 bases. The CDR3 spans 16 residues. The V gene's germline CDR1 is SGDLS and CDR2 YYNGEE. V lost 3 bases and J 2 bases, leaving 17 bases between the germline ends. This CDR3 reads CASSAGGGGGNTEAFF. The CDR3 nucleotides read TGTGCCAGCAGCGCCGGAGGCGGGGGAGGTAACACTGAAGCTTTCTTT. Full variable domain (rest looked up from reference TRBV9 and TRBJ1-1): DSGVTQTPKHLITATGQRVTLRCSPRSGDLSVYWYQQSLDQGLQFLIQYYNGEERAKGNILERFSAQQFPDLHSELNLSSLELGDSALYFCASSAGGGGGNTEAFFGQGTRLTVV.

This chain connects TRBV19 to TRBJ2-2; D possibly corresponds to TRBD2 (7 bases). Germline V CDR1 and CDR2: LNHDA, SQIVND (reference sequence). The CDR3 totals 15 residues. Trimming cost V 2 bases and J 5 bases, with 12 bases left between them. This CDR3 reads CASSITGRETGELFF. Written as DNA, the CDR3 is TGTGCCAGTAGTATAACAGGGCGGGAGACCGGGGAGCTGTTTTTT.

V and J are TRBV12-5 and TRBJ1-2; TRBD1 agrees at 7 bases. Trimming took 6 bases from V and 8 from J; bases not matched to a gene: 9. The CDR3 sequence is 13 residues long. CDR1 LGHNT and CDR2 FRNRAP come from the germline V gene. CDR3 loop: CASGREGAGGYTF. CDR3 bases: TGTGCTAGTGGGCGGGAGGGGGCGGGCGGCTACACCTTC.

This clone showed up just once. The rearrangement joins TRBV4-3 to TRBJ2-7, with TRBD2 as a possible D gene (6 bases). This CDR3 comprises 14 residues. The germline V gene encodes CDR1 LGHNA and CDR2 YSLEER. The V and J ends lost 4 bases and 3 bases respectively, with 13 bases between them. The CDR3 DNA sequence: TGCGCCAGCAGCCCTGGAGGGAGCTACTACGAGCAGTACTTC. It translates to CASSPGGSYYEQYF.

The V call is TRBV5-1, the J call TRBJ1-1; D is possibly TRBD1 (6 bases). Between the trimmed V and J ends, which lost 0 bases and 1 base, there was a span of 19 bases. This CDR3 region has 18 residues. Germline-derived CDR1 and CDR2 are SGHRS and YFSETQ. The CDR3 loop reads CASSLGSGGLLTNTEAFF. DNA of the CDR3: TGCGCCAGCAGCTTGGGGTCGGGGGGGCTCCTAACGAACACTGAAGCTTTCTTT.

The chain has TRBV2 and TRBJ2-2; the match to TRBD1 covers 8 bases. This CDR3 region has 15 residues. V trimming: 5 bases; J trimming: 7 bases; junction bases outside the gene matches: 9. Germline CDR1 and CDR2: SNHLY and FYNNEI. The CDR3 nucleotides are TGTGCCAGCAGTAGACAGGGGATAGAGGGCGGGGAGCTGTTTTTT. As protein: CASSRQGIEGGELFF.

V and J are TRBV18 and TRBJ1-1; 8 bases match TRBD1. The V gene's germline CDR1 is KGHSH and CDR2 LQKENI. The CDR3 sequence is 16 residues long. With 6 bases clipped from V and 2 bases from J, the junction kept 11 bases outside the gene matches. The CDR3 coding sequence is TGTGCCAGCTCCTACGGACAGGGAGACCTTAACACTGAAGCTTTCTTT. It specifies CASSYGQGDLNTEAFF. Together with reference TRBV18 and TRBJ1-1, the CDR3 gives the full variable domain: NAGVMQNPRHLVRRRGQEARLRCSPMKGHSHVYWYRQLPEEGLKFMVYLQKENIIDESGMPKERFSAEFPKEGPSILRIQQVVRGDSAAYFCASSYGQGDLNTEAFFGQGTRLTVV.

The V call is TRBV28, the J call TRBJ2-7; TRBD1 matches 7 bases. Unmatched junction bases numbered 3, after V lost 4 bases and J lost 0 bases. This CDR3 comprises 14 residues. The V gene's germline CDR1 is MDHEN and CDR2 SYDVKM. The DNA for the CDR3 is TGTGCCAGCAGTTCGGGACAGATCTCCTACGAGCAGTACTTC. Translation: CASSSGQISYEQYF.